Reported below is one TCR beta chain. Its antigen is as yet unknown. Germline assignment: CDR1 SGHRS and CDR2 YFSETQ. Trimming removed 4 bases from V and 2 bases from J; junction bases left unmatched: 9. The CDR3 covers 16 residues. Authors of the study amplified TCR beta CDR3 regions from RNA transcripts. First-round RT-PCR targeting the TCR CDR3 was performed with the HTBI primer set. TCRdb fed the multiplex PCR reads into MiXCR, producing one record per CDR3 protein. The sample includes some 250,000 distinct CDR3 sequences, about 15% of them seen just once. The sample originates from a study of T cells in Graves' hyperthyroidism and ophthalmopathy. Study-wide results and caveats: Most thyroid clonotypes expanded above 0.001 appeared in blood too.

The clonotype was recovered from a woman between 45 and 65 years old with Graves' hyperthyroidism that later progressed to Graves' ophthalmopathy. The specimen was blood. The rearrangement joins TRBV5-1 to TRBJ2-1, with 7 bases lining up with TRBD2. The CDR3 DNA sequence: TGCGCCAGCAGCCGGGGCCTAGCGGCCCCCTACAATGAGCAGTTCTTC. Amino acids: CASSRGLAAPYNEQFF.